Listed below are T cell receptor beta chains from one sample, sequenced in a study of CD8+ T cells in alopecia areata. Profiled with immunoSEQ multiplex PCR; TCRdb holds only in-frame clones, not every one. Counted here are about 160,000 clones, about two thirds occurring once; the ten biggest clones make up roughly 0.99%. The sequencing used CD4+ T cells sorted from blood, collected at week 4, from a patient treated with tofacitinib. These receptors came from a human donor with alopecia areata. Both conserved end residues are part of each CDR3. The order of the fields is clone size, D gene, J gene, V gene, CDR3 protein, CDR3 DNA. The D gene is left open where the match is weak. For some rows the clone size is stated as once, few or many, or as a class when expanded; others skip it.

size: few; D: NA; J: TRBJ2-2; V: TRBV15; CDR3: CATSRENTGELFF; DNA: TGTGCCACCAGCAGAGAAAACACCGGGGAGCTGTTTTTT
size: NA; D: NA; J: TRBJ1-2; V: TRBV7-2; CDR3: CASSLVGYGYTF; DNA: TGTGCCAGCAGCTTAGTTGGCTATGGCTACACCTTC
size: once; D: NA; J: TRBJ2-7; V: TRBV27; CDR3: CASSQGIEIGREQYF; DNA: TGTGCCAGCAGCCAAGGTATCGAGATTGGAAGGGAGCAGTACTTC
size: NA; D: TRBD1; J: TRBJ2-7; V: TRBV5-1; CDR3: CASSLGQGIGEQYF; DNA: TGCGCCAGCAGCTTGGGACAGGGGATCGGGGAGCAGTACTTC
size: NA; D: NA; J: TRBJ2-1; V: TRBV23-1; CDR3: CASSQSGQIEQFF; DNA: TGCGCCAGCAGTCAAAGTGGCCAGATAGAGCAGTTCTTC
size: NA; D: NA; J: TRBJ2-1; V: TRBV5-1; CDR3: CASFTGPLSGNEQFF; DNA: TGCGCCAGTTTTACAGGGCCACTCTCGGGCAATGAGCAGTTCTTC
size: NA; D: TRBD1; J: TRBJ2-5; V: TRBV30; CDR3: CAWSTRYGTENQETQYF; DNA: TGTGCCTGGAGTACACGCTACGGGACAGAGAATCAAGAGACCCAGTACTTC
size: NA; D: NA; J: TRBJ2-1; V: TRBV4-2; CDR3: CASSQAGYNEQFF; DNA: TGTGCCAGCAGCCAAGCGGGGTACAATGAGCAGTTCTTC
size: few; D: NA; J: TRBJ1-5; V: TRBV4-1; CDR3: CASSHQTGTSNQPQHF; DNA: TGCGCCAGCAGCCACCAAACAGGGACTAGCAATCAGCCCCAGCATTTT
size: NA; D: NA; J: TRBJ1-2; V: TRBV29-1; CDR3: CSVIGTPLRDYGYTF; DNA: TGCAGCGTCATTGGGACACCTCTTCGGGACTATGGCTACACCTTC
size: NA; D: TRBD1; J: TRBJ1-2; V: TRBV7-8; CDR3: CASSPMGQGIYGYTF; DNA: TGTGCCAGCAGCCCAATGGGACAGGGGATCTATGGCTACACCTTC
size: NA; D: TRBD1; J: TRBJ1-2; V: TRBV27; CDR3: CASSDRGGFGYTF; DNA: TGTGCCAGCAGCGACAGGGGTGGCTTTGGCTACACCTTC
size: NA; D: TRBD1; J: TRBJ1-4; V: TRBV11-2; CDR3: CASSPLPGQGAYNEKLFF; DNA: TGTGCCAGCAGCCCTCTACCGGGACAGGGGGCCTATAATGAAAAACTGTTTTTT
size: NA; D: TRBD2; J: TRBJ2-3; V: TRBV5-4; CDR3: CASSSPGGYTDTQYF; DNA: TGTGCCAGCAGCTCTCCCGGGGGGTACACAGATACGCAGTATTTT
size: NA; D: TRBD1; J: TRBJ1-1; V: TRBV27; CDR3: CASSLEYRGNTEAFF; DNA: TGTGCCAGCAGTTTGGAGTACAGGGGGAACACTGAAGCTTTCTTT
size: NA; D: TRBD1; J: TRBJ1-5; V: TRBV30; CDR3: CAWSGDRSNQPQHF; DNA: TGTGCCTGGAGCGGGGACAGAAGCAATCAGCCCCAGCATTTT
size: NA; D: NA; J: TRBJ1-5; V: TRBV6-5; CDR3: CASSFRVNQPQHF; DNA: TGTGCCAGCAGTTTCAGGGTCAATCAGCCCCAGCATTTT
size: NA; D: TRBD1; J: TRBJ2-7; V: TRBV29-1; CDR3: CSAQRGQEGYEQYF; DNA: TGCAGCGCCCAGAGGGGACAGGAGGGCTACGAGCAGTACTTC
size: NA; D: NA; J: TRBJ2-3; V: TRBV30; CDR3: CAWIRMLGPNTQYF; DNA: TGTGCCTGGATTAGGATGTTGGGTCCAAATACGCAGTATTTT
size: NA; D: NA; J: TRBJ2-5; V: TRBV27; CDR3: CASSPLTEETQYF; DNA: TGTGCCAGCAGTCCACTGACAGAAGAGACCCAGTACTTC
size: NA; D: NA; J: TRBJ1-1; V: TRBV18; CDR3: CASSPVRTENTEAFF; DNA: TGTGCCAGCTCACCTGTGAGGACGGAGAACACTGAAGCTTTCTTT
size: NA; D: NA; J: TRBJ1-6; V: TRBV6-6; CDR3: CASSQGNSPLHF; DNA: TGTGCCAGCAGTCAGGGTAATTCACCCCTCCACTTT
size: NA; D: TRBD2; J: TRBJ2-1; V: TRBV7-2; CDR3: CASSFGGDNEQFF; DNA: TGTGCCAGCAGCTTCGGGGGGGACAATGAGCAGTTCTTC
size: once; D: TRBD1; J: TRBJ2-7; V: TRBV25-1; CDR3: CASSGHRGSSEQYF; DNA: TGTGCCAGCAGTGGCCACAGGGGATCCTCCGAGCAGTACTTC
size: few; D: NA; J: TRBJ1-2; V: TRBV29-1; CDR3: CSGKQGSYGYTF; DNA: TGCAGCGGGAAACAGGGTTCCTATGGCTACACCTTC
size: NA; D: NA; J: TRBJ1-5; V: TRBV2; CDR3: CASSDDHNYQPQHF; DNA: TGTGCCAGCAGTGACGACCATAACTATCAGCCCCAGCATTTT
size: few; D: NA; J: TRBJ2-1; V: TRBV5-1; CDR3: CASSSGAQYNEQFF; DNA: TGCGCCAGCAGCTCGGGGGCCCAGTACAATGAGCAGTTCTTC
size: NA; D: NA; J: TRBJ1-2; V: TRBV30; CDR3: CALTAGSYGYTF; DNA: TGTGCCTTGACAGCGGGGAGCTATGGCTACACCTTC
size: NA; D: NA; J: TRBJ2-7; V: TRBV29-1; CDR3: CSVVWGLRGEQYF; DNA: TGCAGCGTTGTATGGGGGCTCCGGGGTGAGCAGTACTTC
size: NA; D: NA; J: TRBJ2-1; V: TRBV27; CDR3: CASSGPYNEQFF; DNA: TGTGCCAGCTCGGGCCCTTACAATGAGCAGTTCTTC
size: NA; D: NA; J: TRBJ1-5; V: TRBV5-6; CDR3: CASSRGRGDQPQHF; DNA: TGTGCCAGCAGCAGGGGTCGGGGAGATCAGCCCCAGCATTTT
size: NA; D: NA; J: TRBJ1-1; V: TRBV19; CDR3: CASSIPGGEAFF; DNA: TGTGCCAGTAGTATCCCGGGAGGTGAAGCTTTCTTT
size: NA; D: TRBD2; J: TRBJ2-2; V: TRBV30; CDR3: CAWSNMGGDTGELFF; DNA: TGTGCCTGGAGTAATATGGGAGGGGACACCGGGGAGCTGTTTTTT
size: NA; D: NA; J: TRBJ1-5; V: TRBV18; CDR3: CASSNGRSNQPQHF; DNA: TGTGCCAGCTCTAATGGTCGTAGCAATCAGCCCCAGCATTTT
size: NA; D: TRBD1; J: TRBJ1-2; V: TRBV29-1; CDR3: CSGRDSMDYGYTF; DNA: TGCAGCGGCCGGGACAGCATGGACTATGGCTACACCTTC
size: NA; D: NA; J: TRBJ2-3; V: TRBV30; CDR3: CAWSVLAGPDTQYF; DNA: TGTGCCTGGAGTGTACTGGCAGGGCCAGATACGCAGTATTTT
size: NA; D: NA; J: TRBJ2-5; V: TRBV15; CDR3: CATSRSTGTKETQYF; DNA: TGTGCCACCAGCAGATCGACAGGTACCAAGGAGACCCAGTACTTC
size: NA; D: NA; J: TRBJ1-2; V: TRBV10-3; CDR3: CAILQGNYGYTF; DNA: TGTGCCATTCTCCAGGGAAACTATGGCTACACCTTC
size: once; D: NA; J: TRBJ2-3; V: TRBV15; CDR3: CATERNPGDTQYF; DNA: TGTGCCACCGAGAGGAACCCGGGAGATACGCAGTATTTT
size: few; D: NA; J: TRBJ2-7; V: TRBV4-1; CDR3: CASSQPTGRNEQYF; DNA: TGCGCCAGCAGCCAACCGACGGGGAGGAACGAGCAGTACTTC